This TCR beta chain emerged from a study of blood T cell repertoires in COVID-19 (dated by TCRdb to 2020 to 2022). Looking at the study overall: Samples covering the acute and convalescent phases of COVID-19 were provided by collaborators in the United States, Italy and Spain. The prospective study material was composed of cDNA or gDNA derived from T cells, B-cell-depleted T cells, or PBMCs. The dataset comprised deeply sampled blood TCRbeta repertoires from subjects exposed to, actively infected with, or recovered from COVID-19. Samples came from the ongoing ImmuneRACE study (first 160 participants) plus 1,254 subjects from 6 global collaborators. The repertoires were made available in a free public database intended to serve as a resource for research on the immune response to SARS-CoV-2. Sample metadata almost always included a de-identified subject ID, COVID-19 status, age in years and sex. Where available, HLA class I and class II types were obtained from metadata supplied by the sample provider rather than from assay-based typing.

TCRbeta CDR3 regions were amplified from genomic DNA using the immunoSEQ Assay, a bias-controlled multiplex PCR. In the paper's pipeline: Nucleated cell counts per sample were estimated from amplification of reference gene primers within the assay. To quantify the absolute abundance of each unique TCRbeta CDR3 rearrangement, sequence reads were collapsed and filtered. For each sample, productive Simpson clonality was calculated as the square root of Simpson's diversity index over productive rearrangements. Imported from immuneACCESS, the table was reduced by TCRdb to in-frame sequences with V and J called. These copies leave out some clones; in studies compared against another copy, an unresolved V gene accounts for under half, and the cause of the remainder is not known. V, J and clone size reflect that table, while D and trimming were determined from the DNA. A total of under 95,000 clones appear in this sample, 83% of them only once. Approximately 28% of the sample is taken by the ten largest.

The germline ends are 4 bases apart after V is trimmed by 0 bases and J by 1 base. CDR1 and CDR2 are read off the germline V gene as SGHRS and YFSETQ. Inclusive of the bounding cysteine and phenylalanine, the CDR3 is 13 residues long. The kept DNA is CDR3 alone, 39 bases in frame from the first base. The collaborating institutions used their own protocols to collect whole blood in K2EDTA tubes. For TCRbeta analysis, collaborator samples were shipped as frozen whole blood, as isolated PBMCs, or as DNA extracted from either sample type. As regards this clone: Its cognate antigen has yet to be identified. No much larger clone is present one base from it, and per-base qualities are unavailable.

Points the paper makes about the study in general: Clinical and demographic metadata were provided uncurated, with the amount varying by source and participant.

The sequencing input was peripheral blood. The TCR sequence derives from an elderly woman with acute or convalescent COVID-19. The chain joins TRBV5-1 to TRBJ2-5, with the D segment identity uncertain. The CDR3 loop reads CASSLDGQETQYF. The sequenced DNA: TGCGCCAGCAGCTTGGACGGCCAAGAGACCCAGTACTTC.